The source of this TCR beta chain is a study of blood T cell repertoires in COVID-19. Study background: From T cells, B-cell-depleted T cells, or PBMCs came the material, which was cDNA or gDNA.

Original analysis: Scientists estimated how many nucleated cells there were by amplifying reference gene primers. The table came from immunoSEQ multiplex PCR; TCRdb's copy has only in-frame clones and leaves some out. V and J calls and clone size are those listed in that table; D and trimming were worked out from the DNA. Of 150,000 to 200,000 clones listed, more than 65% are singletons. The CDR3 has 15 residues. V was clipped by 5 bases and J by 4 bases, with 17 bases between them. CDR1 is MDHEN, CDR2 SYDVKM, per germline. The genes are TRBV28 and TRBJ1-1; D is uncertain. Sequenced sample: PBMCs or T cells enriched from blood (not recorded which). This clonotype was obtained from a woman aged 50 to 60 with acute COVID-19. The CDR3 bases are TGTGCCAGCAGTCCCGACCAGCGGCGGGGCACTGAAGCTTTCTTT. Its translation: CASSPDQRRGTEAFF.